Presented here are 27 T cell receptor beta chains from one specimen sequenced in a study of T cell responses to AZD1222 COVID-19 vaccine (dated by TCRdb to the early 2020s). The time point label, read with the paper, signifies: baseline before first vaccination. Libraries were made using the immunoSEQ multiplex PCR assay. In its TCRdb copy, this immuneACCESS table keeps in-frame sequences only and misses some clones. Where compared with another copy, unresolved V genes explain less than half of these, and the others have no known cause. The sample table shows over 100,000 clones, and more than 75% are seen once. The ten biggest clones cover approximately 12% of the sample. The sample here was peripheral blood, taken on day 0 of AZD1222 vaccination. The receptors stem from an adult in good health.

This sequence joins TRBV27 and TRBJ1-4; D call uncertain. The CDR3 has 13 amino acids. Looked up from germline, CDR1 is MNHEY and CDR2 is SMNVEV (reference sequence). Trimming shortened V by 6 bases and J by 13 bases, and 18 bases separated the two germline ends. In nucleotides, the CDR3 is TGTGCCAGCAGGCAACACCTACTTACCGGACTGTTTTTT. Protein product: CASRQHLLTGLFF. The full variable domain, in which reference TRBV27 and TRBJ1-4 provide the parts outside the CDR3, is EAQVTQNPRYLITVTGKKLTVTCSQNMNHEYMSWYRQDPGLGLRQIYYSMNVEVTDKGDVPEGYKVSRKEKRNFPLILESPSPNQTSLYFCASRQHLLTGLFFGSGTQLSVL.

V and J are TRBV11-2 and TRBJ2-2; possible D gene TRBD2, 5 bases. In germline, CDR1 is SGHAT, CDR2 FQNNGV. The CDR3 has 17 residues. V lost 5 bases and J lost 1, with 17 bases in between. The CDR3 sequence is CASSLTGGLLNTGELFF. CDR3 DNA sequence: TGTGCCAGCAGCCTTACGGGCGGACTCCTGAACACCGGGGAGCTGTTTTTT.

This chain connects TRBV19 to TRBJ1-5; 8 positions agree with TRBD1. Germline loops: CDR1 LNHDA, CDR2 SQIVND (reference sequence). Trimming at V came to 5 bases and at J to 0 bases, leaving 6 bases not matched to a gene. The CDR3 spans 16 residues. In DNA, the CDR3 is TGTGCCAGTAGTCTGCGACAGGGGAATAGCAATCAGCCCCAGCATTTT. Residues: CASSLRQGNSNQPQHF.

The genes are TRBV6-5 and TRBJ2-2; the D is unclear. The CDR3 extends over 14 amino acids. The germline CDR1 and CDR2 sequences are MNHEY and SVGAGI. Trimming removed 4 bases at V and 4 bases at J, with 10 bases between. DNA for the CDR3: TGTGCCAGCAGTTGGGTCGGAGTCACCGGGGAGCTGTTTTTT. This encodes CASSWVGVTGELFF.

The rearrangement joins TRBV5-6 to TRBJ2-1, with 11 bases identical to TRBD2. V shed 3 bases and J 0 bases; nucleotides not matched to a gene: 5. The CDR3 length is 17 residues. Germline CDR1 SGHDT, CDR2 YYEEEE. CDR3 nucleotide sequence: TGTGCCAGCAGCTATCTAGGACTAGCGGGCTCCTACAATGAGCAGTTCTTC. It is translated as CASSYLGLAGSYNEQFF.

The chain carries TRBV28 and TRBJ2-7, with 7 bases lining up with TRBD2. Germline CDR1 reads MDHEN; CDR2 reads SYDVKM. This CDR3 contains 15 residues. V was clipped by 3 bases and J by 2 bases; unmatched bases: 7. The CDR3 DNA reads as TGTGCCAGCAGTTTGGGCGGGAGCACGACCTACGAGCAGTACTTC. It is translated as CASSLGGSTTYEQYF.

The J gene is TRBJ1-1, the V gene TRBV6-5, with 9 bases fitting TRBD1. The CDR3 runs 15 residues. Germline CDR1 reads MNHEY; CDR2 reads SVGAGI. The ends lost 10 bases at V and 0 bases at J; junction bases unmatched: 9. Written as DNA, the CDR3 is TGTGCCACCCCAGGGACAGGGAGTATGAACACTGAAGCTTTCTTT. Translated: CATPGTGSMNTEAFF.

J is TRBJ1-2 and V is TRBV2, with 7 bases fitting TRBD1. Germline V gene sequence: CDR1 SNHLY, CDR2 FYNNEI. The CDR3 covers 12 residues. The trim removed 4 bases at V and 7 bases at J, leaving 3 bases unmatched. The CDR3 DNA is TGTGCCAGCAGTGGGGACAGTATTGGCTACACCTTC. Protein: CASSGDSIGYTF.

The V call is TRBV19, the J call TRBJ2-1, with 10 bases that match TRBD1. The ends lost 7 bases at V and 2 bases at J; junction bases unmatched: 8. The CDR3 consists of 16 residues. Germline-derived CDR1 and CDR2 are LNHDA and SQIVND (reference sequence). CDR3 in DNA: TGTGCCAGTACCCTTACTGGACAGGGGGCCTACAATGAGCAGTTCTTC. It specifies CASTLTGQGAYNEQFF.

This clone was observed once. The rearrangement uses TRBV15 and TRBJ2-3; D is unresolved. This CDR3 has 13 residues. The V end lost 1 base, the J end lost 3 bases, and 5 bases lay between the germline ends. From germline, CDR1 is LNHNV and CDR2 YYDKDF (reference sequence). The CDR3 DNA reads TGTGCCACCAGCAGAGGACGGACAGATACGCAGTATTTT. Translating gives CATSRGRTDTQYF.

The count of this clone is one. The rearrangement joins TRBV5-1 to TRBJ1-4, with TRBD1 matching 11 bases. CDR1 is SGHRS, CDR2 YFSETQ, per germline. The CDR3 has 15 residues. The trim removed 0 bases at V and 7 bases at J, leaving 2 bases unmatched. The chain's CDR3 is CASSLAGTGGEKLFF. The CDR3 coding sequence is TGCGCCAGCAGCTTGGCCGGGACAGGGGGTGAAAAACTGTTTTTT.

The chain carries TRBV5-8 and TRBJ2-1; 12 nucleotides agree with TRBD2. The V gene end was trimmed by 2 bases and the J gene end by 8 bases; junction bases not matched to a gene: 14. The length of the CDR3 is 18 residues. CDR1 and CDR2 (germline): SGHTS, YDEGEE. CDR3 region: CASSLVSSRLAGVDEQFF. In DNA, the CDR3 is TGTGCCAGCAGCTTAGTTTCTTCGAGACTAGCGGGAGTGGATGAGCAGTTCTTC. Looking up the rest from reference TRBV5-8 and TRBJ2-1 gives the full variable domain: EAGVTQSPTHLIKTRGQQATLRCSPISGHTSVYWYQQALGLGLQFLLWYDEGEERNRGNFPPRFSGRQFPNYSSELNVNALELEDSALYLCASSLVSSRLAGVDEQFFGPGTRLTVL.

This chain connects TRBV10-3 to TRBJ1-1; no clear D. CDR1 and CDR2 (germline): ENHRY, SYGVKD. The length of the CDR3 is 12 residues. The ends were cut back, 0 bases at V and 8 bases at J, with 7 bases in the middle. The DNA for the CDR3 is TGTGCCATCAGTGAGTCGGATAGGGAAGCTTTCTTT. Its protein is CAISESDREAFF.

The V and J genes are TRBV5-6 and TRBJ2-2, with TRBD2 matching over 11 bases. The CDR3 is made up of 19 amino acids. Germline V lookup: CDR1 SGHDT, CDR2 YYEEEE. V dropped 1 base and J dropped 1; count of bases not matched to a gene: 9. This chain's CDR3 is CASSLRIATSGRNTGELFF. The CDR3 DNA sequence: TGTGCCAGCAGCTTGAGGATCGCAACTAGCGGGAGGAACACCGGGGAGCTGTTTTTT.

With respect to this clone: Other DNA sequences in the same sample also yield this CDR3. The chain joins TRBV20-1 to TRBJ2-5; D not resolved. The CDR3 extends over 11 amino acids. Trimming shortened V by 6 bases and J by 1 base, and 6 bases separated the two germline ends. Germline V gene sequence: CDR1 DFQATT, CDR2 SNEGSKA (reference sequence). CDR3 loop: CSATPQETQYF. The CDR3 region has the DNA TGCAGTGCCACCCCCCAAGAGACCCAGTACTTC.

This clone has only one observation. This chain joins TRBV25-1 and TRBJ1-2, with 7 bases that match TRBD1. After removal of 6 bases from V and 4 bases from J, the junction contained 2 bases not matched to a gene. The germline CDR1 and CDR2 sequences are MGHDK and SYGVNS. The CDR3 runs to 12 residues. The CDR3 coding sequence is TGTGCCAGCAGCGGACAGGTCTATGGCTACACCTTC. Translation: CASSGQVYGYTF.

The chain links TRBV11-2 to TRBJ2-5; 8 bases are shared with TRBD2. Germline V gene data show CDR1 as SGHAT and CDR2 as FQNNGV. The CDR3 runs 14 residues. V trimming: 5 bases; J trimming: 5 bases; junction bases outside the gene matches: 7. CDR3 sequence: CASSPGLGGETQYF. The CDR3 DNA is TGTGCCAGCAGCCCGGGACTAGGCGGGGAGACCCAGTACTTC.

The V gene is TRBV7-2, the J gene TRBJ1-1; TRBD1 agrees at 10 bases. Germline V gives CDR1 SGHTA, CDR2 FQGNSA. This CDR3 has 19 amino acids. The trim removed 4 bases at V and 0 bases at J, leaving 14 bases unmatched. The chain's CDR3 is CASSSDPGQGTVVNTEAFF. Written as DNA, the CDR3 is TGTGCCAGCAGCTCCGATCCGGGACAGGGGACTGTTGTGAACACTGAAGCTTTCTTT.

The chain employs TRBV7-3 and TRBJ2-1, with a tentative D call TRBD1 (5 bases). Germline V gene data show CDR1 as SGHTA and CDR2 as FQGTGA. This CDR3 contains 15 residues. The ends were cut back, 2 bases at V and 3 bases at J, with 11 bases in the middle. CDR3 region: CASSLQTDNYNEQFF. The DNA for the CDR3 is TGTGCCAGCAGCTTACAGACAGACAACTACAATGAGCAGTTCTTC. Full variable domain (remainder filled in from reference TRBV7-3 and TRBJ2-1): GAGVSQTPSNKVTEKGKYVELRCDPISGHTALYWYRQSLGQGPEFLIYFQGTGAADDSGLPNDRFFAVRPEGSVSTLKIQRTERGDSAVYLCASSLQTDNYNEQFFGPGTRLTVL.

The genes are TRBV28 and TRBJ2-7; 12 positions agree with TRBD1. CDR3 size: 14 residues. Unmatched junction bases numbered 4, after V lost 5 bases and J lost 5 bases. From germline, CDR1 is MDHEN and CDR2 SYDVKM. The CDR3 sequence: CASSTGTGGDEQYF. The CDR3, as DNA: TGTGCCAGCAGTACCGGGACAGGGGGCGACGAGCAGTACTTC.

The chain uses TRBV19 and TRBJ2-1; 8 positions match TRBD1. The germline V gene has CDR1 LNHDA and CDR2 SQIVND (reference sequence). The CDR3 has 14 amino acids. Trimming at V came to 5 bases and at J to 10 bases, leaving 10 bases not matched to a gene. CDR3 coding DNA: TGTGCCAGTAGTCTCTATGGACAGGGCAAAGAGCAGTTCTTC. Translating it yields CASSLYGQGKEQFF.

J is TRBJ2-2 and V is TRBV7-2, with D maybe TRBD2 (5 bases). Trimming stripped 5 bases from V and 0 bases from J, with 10 bases between. CDR1 SGHTA and CDR2 FQGNSA come from the germline V gene. CDR3 size: 15 residues. DNA for the CDR3: TGTGCCAGCAGCCCGGACTTATCGAACACCGGGGAGCTGTTTTTT. Translated: CASSPDLSNTGELFF.

This clone came up once. V gene TRBV10-3 combines with J gene TRBJ2-3; the D gene is possibly TRBD2 (5 bases). Germline V gene data show CDR1 as ENHRY and CDR2 as SYGVKD. This CDR3 is 13 amino acids long. V was pared by 7 bases and J by 2 bases, with 10 bases between. The CDR3 loop reads CAIKVGDTDTQYF. The CDR3, as DNA: TGTGCCATCAAGGTCGGGGACACAGATACGCAGTATTTT.

This clone was counted a single time. The chain uses TRBV25-1 and TRBJ2-7, with D possibly being TRBD1 (6 bases). The CDR3 runs to 14 residues. V dropped 3 bases and J dropped 3 bases, with 12 bases sitting between them. Per the germline V gene, CDR1 is MGHDK and CDR2 is SYGVNS. The CDR3 loop is CASSDLGQYYEQYF. CDR3 bases: TGTGCCAGCAGTGATCTAGGACAGTACTACGAGCAGTACTTC.

With respect to this clone: At one end the junction does not follow the germline gene, possibly because of a read error. The V gene is TRBV15, the J gene TRBJ2-7, with TRBD1 identical over 10 bases. The CDR3 sequence is 17 residues long. Germline loops: CDR1 LNHNV, CDR2 YYDKDF (reference sequence). The CDR3 sequence is CATSRDRQGAISNEQYF. The CDR3 DNA sequence: TGTGCCACCAGCAGAGACCGACAGGGGGCAATCTCCAACGAGCAGTACTTC. Full variable domain (remainder filled in from reference TRBV15 and TRBJ2-7): DAMVIQNPRYQVTQFGKPVTLSCSQTLNHNVMYWYQQKSSQAPKLLFHYYDKDFNNEADTPDNFQSRRPNTSFCFLDIRSPGLGDTAMYLCATSRDRQGAISNEQYFGPGTRLTVT.

The rearrangement links TRBV5-1 to TRBJ2-5; D uncertain. CDR3 length: 16 residues. V was shortened by 2 bases and J by 0 bases, with 14 bases between the two germline ends. The germline gives CDR1 SGHRS, CDR2 YFSETQ. CDR3 coding DNA: TGCGCCAGCAGCTTCAGAATAGGGTCCGACCAAGAGACCCAGTACTTC. Protein product: CASSFRIGSDQETQYF.

This sequence joins TRBV30 and TRBJ2-3; D possibly corresponds to TRBD2 (6 bases). Trimming cost V 3 bases and J 0 bases, with 7 bases left between them. Germline V lookup: CDR1 GTSNPN, CDR2 SVGIG (reference sequence). CDR3 length: 13 residues. The chain's CDR3 is CAWSGGSTDTQYF. The CDR3 nucleotides are TGTGCCTGGAGCGGGGGAAGCACAGATACGCAGTATTTT.